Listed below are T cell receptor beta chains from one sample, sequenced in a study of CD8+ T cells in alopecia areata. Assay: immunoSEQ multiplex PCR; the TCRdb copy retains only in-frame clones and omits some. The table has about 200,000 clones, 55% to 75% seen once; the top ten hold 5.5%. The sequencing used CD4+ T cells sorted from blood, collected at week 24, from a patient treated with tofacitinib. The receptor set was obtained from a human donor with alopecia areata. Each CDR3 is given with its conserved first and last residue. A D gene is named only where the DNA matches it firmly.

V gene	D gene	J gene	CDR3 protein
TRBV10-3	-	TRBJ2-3	CAISETSIGTDTQYF
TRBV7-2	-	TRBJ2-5	CASSAQTQGGETQYF
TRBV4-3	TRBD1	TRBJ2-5	CASSQAHRGLETQYF
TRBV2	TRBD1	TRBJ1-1	CASRAGTGGTEAFF
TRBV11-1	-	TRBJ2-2	CATKKRNANTGELFF
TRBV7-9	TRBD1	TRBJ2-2	CASSLTTGVHTGELFF
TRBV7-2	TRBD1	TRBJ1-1	CASSLTGTQNTEAFF
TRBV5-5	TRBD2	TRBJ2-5	CASSLAVAGGQETQYF
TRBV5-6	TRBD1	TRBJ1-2	CASSLVIQGDGYTF
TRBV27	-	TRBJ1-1	CASSFSALTEAFF
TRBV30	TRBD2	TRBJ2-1	CACGTSGSNEQFF
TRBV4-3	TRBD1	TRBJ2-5	CASSQDRTGGAVQETQYF
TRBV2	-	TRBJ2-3	CASSQSTDTQYF
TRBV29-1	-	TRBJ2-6	CSVAGQSSGANVLTF
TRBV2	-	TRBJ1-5	CASKYRDSNQPQHF
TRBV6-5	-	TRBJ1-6	CASREASPYNSPLHF
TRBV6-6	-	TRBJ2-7	CASSDRGSSYEQYF
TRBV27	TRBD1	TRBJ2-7	CASSMDRGAEQYF
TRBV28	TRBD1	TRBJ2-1	CASSLTGDEQSGEQFF
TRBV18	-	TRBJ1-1	CASSPGLGTEAFF
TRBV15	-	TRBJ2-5	CATSRDAVQETQYF
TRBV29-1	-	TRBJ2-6	CSVDARGVGANVLTF
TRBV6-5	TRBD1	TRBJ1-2	CASSQGQGANGYTF
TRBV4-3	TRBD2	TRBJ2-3	CASSQGLAGGQDTQYF
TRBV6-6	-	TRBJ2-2	CASSPTVGELFF
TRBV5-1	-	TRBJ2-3	CASTLGSSTDTQYF
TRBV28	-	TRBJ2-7	CASRTHPYEQYF
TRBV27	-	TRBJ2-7	CASSLKDSSYEQYF
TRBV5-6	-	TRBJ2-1	CASSPGTRPASFNEQFF
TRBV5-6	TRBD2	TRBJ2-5	CASSLRLAGSGETQYF
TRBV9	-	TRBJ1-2	CASSHKAGTFYGYTF
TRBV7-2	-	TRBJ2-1	CASSLFFSTGNEQFF
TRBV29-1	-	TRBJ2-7	CSVSTPTGTAVTYEQYF
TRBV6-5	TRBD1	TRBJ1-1	CASSYRDRGEAFF
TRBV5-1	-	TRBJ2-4	CASSLEGMPGIQYF
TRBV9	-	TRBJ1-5	CASSVGGEPQPQHF
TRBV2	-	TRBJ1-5	CASSGVGSNQPQHF
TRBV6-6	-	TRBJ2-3	CASSSRDSTDTQYF
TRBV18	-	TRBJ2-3	CASSPSADTQYF
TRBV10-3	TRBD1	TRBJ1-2	CAISVKGTGGSLTDGYTF
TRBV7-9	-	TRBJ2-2	CASSLATGASGELFF
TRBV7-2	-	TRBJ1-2	CASSLDRAVPYGYTF
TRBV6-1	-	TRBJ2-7	CASSDPGAEIYEQYF
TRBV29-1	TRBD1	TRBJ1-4	CSVGQGAFATNEKLFF
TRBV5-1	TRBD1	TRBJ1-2	CASSSTPGQGYGYTF
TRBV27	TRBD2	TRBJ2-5	CASSRTGLADQETQYF
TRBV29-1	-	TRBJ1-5	CSGSDPNQPQHF
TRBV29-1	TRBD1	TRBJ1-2	CSVDEGQGNGGGHGYTF
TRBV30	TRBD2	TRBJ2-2	CAWSVGLVAGELFF
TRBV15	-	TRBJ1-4	CATSTSPWVEKLFF
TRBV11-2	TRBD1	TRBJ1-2	CASSLGRDRGGYTF
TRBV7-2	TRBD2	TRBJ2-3	CASSFAAGTSGTDTQYF
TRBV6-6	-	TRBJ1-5	CASSQQGYSNQPQHF
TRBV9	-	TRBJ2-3	CASSRVTDTQYF
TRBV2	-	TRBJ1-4	CASGGALTPLEKLFF